This T cell receptor (beta chain) derives from a study of CD8 T cells in ankylosing spondylitis. Study-level points and caveats: Clones linked to disease were reported to show significant enrichment in matched ankylosing spondylitis synovial fluid. Blood of patients with ankylosing spondylitis appeared to be characterized by a TCR beta motif of roughly eight highly homologous variants.

In making TCR beta libraries, quantitative 5'-RACE with molecular barcodes was used. Each CDR3 protein is one row after TCRdb ran MiXCR on the 5' RACE reads. The repertoire holds about 220,000 distinct CDR3 sequences, around 18% seen once, with roughly 42% in the top ten. Regarding this clonotype: Antigen: not known.

The CDR3 consists of 15 residues. V lost 6 bases, J lost 1 base, and 15 bases lay in between. The germline CDR1 and CDR2 sequences are SNHLY and FYNNEI. The chain is built from TRBV2 and TRBJ1-2; D may be TRBD1 (5 bases). Sequencing input: blood, either unsorted or a sorted T cell fraction (not recorded which). The clonotype was recovered from a male donor with ankylosing spondylitis. The CDR3 sequence is CASSDEERGNYGYTF. Here the CDR3 DNA reads TGTGCCAGCAGCGACGAAGAGAGGGGTAACTATGGCTACACCTTC.